A single sample gave rise to the 28 T cell receptor beta chains below, sequenced in a study of beta chain features in type 1 diabetes. General study results and limits: Moderate yet significant TCRB CDR3 shortening was seen in Type 1 diabetes patients in all four CD4+ subsets.

Investigators reverse transcribed all isolated RNA, so they sequenced expressed TCRB transcripts. Method: immunoSEQ multiplex PCR; TCRdb's copy keeps in-frame clones and lacks some. The sample has 13,000 to 15,000 clones; about two thirds are singletons. What these receptors recognize is not known. The sequenced sample consisted of stem cell memory CD4+ T cells from blood. These receptors were taken from a woman in her late teens or twenties with type 1 diabetes.

The chain has TRBV16 and TRBJ2-1; D gene ambiguous. This CDR3 is 16 amino acids long. Germline V gene lookup returns CDR1 KGHSY and CDR2 FQNENV. V lost 0 bases to trimming and J lost 7 bases, with 16 bases between them. CDR3 coding DNA: TGTGCCAGCAGCCAATCTTGGCTAGTTCTACGTAATGAGCAGTTCTTC. It specifies CASSQSWLVLRNEQFF.

The V gene is TRBV28, the J gene TRBJ2-7; perhaps TRBD1 as D (6 bases). V lost 7 bases and J lost 2, with 15 bases in between. The CDR3 has 14 residues. Germline assignment: CDR1 MDHEN and CDR2 SYDVKM. The CDR3 DNA reads as TGTGCCAGCACAGGGGCCCATTCCCCCTACGAGCAGTACTTC. As protein: CASTGAHSPYEQYF.

This chain uses TRBV2 with TRBJ2-7, with no clear D. Trimming removed 3 bases at V and 2 bases at J, with 11 bases between. The CDR3 sequence is 14 residues long. Germline lookup yields CDR1 SNHLY and CDR2 FYNNEI. CDR3 DNA: TGTGCCAGCAGTGATGGGCGTTTTGCCTACGAGCAGTACTTC. Its protein product is CASSDGRFAYEQYF.

The gene calls are TRBV19 and TRBJ1-1; D ambiguous. The V end lost 8 bases, the J end lost 4 bases, and 20 bases lay between the germline ends. The CDR3 covers 15 residues. Germline CDR1 is LNHDA and CDR2 is SQIVND (reference sequence). The CDR3 here is CASSLRGAGITEAFF. For the CDR3, the DNA is TGTGCCAGTTCCCTCCGGGGAGCGGGTATCACTGAAGCTTTCTTT.

The chain is built from TRBV7-2 and TRBJ2-5, with 12 bases matching TRBD2. CDR3 length: 17 residues. V lost 4 bases, J lost 5 bases, and 11 bases stayed unmatched. Germline V gene sequence: CDR1 SGHTA, CDR2 FQGNSA. CDR3 coding DNA: TGTGCCAGCAGCTCCTTATCGACTAGCGGGAGTGGGGAGACCCAGTACTTC. It yields the protein CASSSLSTSGSGETQYF.

This clone appeared a single time. This chain uses TRBV11-3 with TRBJ1-1; 9 nucleotides match TRBD1. The CDR3 is 16 amino acids. V shed 5 bases and J 2 bases; nucleotides not matched to a gene: 9. Looked up from germline, CDR1 is SGHNT and CDR2 is YENEEA. The CDR3 sequence is CASSPGTGRGNTEAFF. The CDR3 region has the DNA TGTGCCAGCAGCCCCGGGACAGGGAGGGGTAACACTGAAGCTTTCTTT.

Only a few counts were recorded for this clone. The chain carries TRBV7-9 and TRBJ1-2; 7 bases are a match to TRBD1. Trimming cost V 3 bases and J 7 bases; bases outside gene matches: 8. The CDR3 has 14 amino acids. Germline V gene data show CDR1 as SEHNR and CDR2 as FQNEAQ (reference sequence). The chain's CDR3 is CASSFSGQQGGYTF. In DNA form, the CDR3 reads TGTGCCAGCAGCTTCTCGGGACAGCAGGGTGGCTACACCTTC.

This chain links TRBV5-1 with TRBJ1-2; D possibly corresponds to TRBD1 (6 bases). This CDR3 comprises 16 residues. V lost 0 bases and J lost 5, with 17 bases in between. Per the germline V gene, CDR1 is SGHRS and CDR2 is YFSETQ. CDR3: CASSLEGVLKRYGYTF. The CDR3 nucleotides read TGCGCCAGCAGCTTGGAGGGGGTGCTAAAAAGATATGGCTACACCTTC.

This clone was observed a single time. The chain uses TRBV28 and TRBJ1-5; the D gene is possibly TRBD1 (6 bases). The germline CDR1 and CDR2 sequences are MDHEN and SYDVKM. The CDR3 contains 16 residues. V was pared by 7 bases and J by 1 base, with 17 bases between. The CDR3 nucleotides read TGTGCCAGCAAACCCCTCGGGACAAACAGCAATCAGCCCCAGCATTTT. This encodes CASKPLGTNSNQPQHF.

The chain joins TRBV5-1 to TRBJ2-4; TRBD2 might be the D (5 bases). The CDR3 length is 15 residues. The germline V gene encodes CDR1 SGHRS and CDR2 YFSETQ. V shed 2 bases and J shed 1 base, with 10 bases lying between them. The CDR3: CASSFPEEAKNIQYF. The CDR3 bases are TGCGCCAGCAGCTTCCCGGAGGAGGCCAAAAACATTCAGTACTTC.

The genes are TRBV9 and TRBJ2-2, with 7 nucleotides matching TRBD1. The V segment lost 2 bases and the J segment 5 bases; nucleotides outside the gene matches: 9. Germline values: CDR1 SGDLS, CDR2 YYNGEE. CDR3 length: 16 residues. Here the CDR3 reads CASSVTGTESTGELFF. The CDR3 coding sequence is TGTGCCAGCAGCGTTACCGGGACAGAATCGACCGGGGAGCTGTTTTTT.

With respect to this clone: One junction end disagrees with the germline gene, perhaps due to a read error. Other DNA sequences in this sample translate to the same CDR3. The rearrangement joins TRBV7-2 to TRBJ2-1, with D possibly being TRBD1 (9 bases). CDR1 and CDR2 (germline): SGHTA, FQGNSA. CDR3 length equals 13 residues. CDR3 amino acids: CASSLAGTGRSFF. CDR3 coding DNA: TGCGCCAGCAGCTTAGCGGGGACAGGGCGTTCGTTCTTC.

The chain has TRBV7-9 and TRBJ2-3, with 10 bases matching TRBD1. Trimming cost V 4 bases and J 1 base; bases outside gene matches: 2. The length of the CDR3 is 15 residues. Germline CDR1 and CDR2: SEHNR and FQNEAQ (reference sequence). Here the CDR3 reads CASSSDRGGTDTQYF. The DNA for the CDR3 is TGTGCCAGCAGCTCGGACAGGGGGGGCACAGATACGCAGTATTTT.

In this sample, this clone turned up a few times. The rearrangement joins TRBV18 to TRBJ1-5; 7 positions match TRBD1. The V gene's germline CDR1 is KGHSH and CDR2 LQKENI. Unmatched junction bases numbered 6, after V lost 5 bases and J lost 2 bases. The CDR3 spans 15 residues. The CDR3 bases are TGTGCCAGCTCAACCAACAGGGGAGGCAATCAGCCCCAGCATTTT. This gives the protein CASSTNRGGNQPQHF.

The chain joins TRBV6-6 to TRBJ2-7, with 10 bases aligning to TRBD2. J was trimmed by 5 bases and V by 5 bases; bases with no gene match: 6. The CDR3 has 14 residues. Germline V gene data show CDR1 as MNHNY and CDR2 as SVGAGI (reference sequence). DNA of the CDR3: TGTGCCAGCAGTCCCCTAGCGGGAGTGGACGAGCAGTACTTC. Translated: CASSPLAGVDEQYF.

The chain combines TRBV7-9 with TRBJ2-3, with D possibly matching TRBD1 (5 bases). Trimming stripped 5 bases from V and 3 bases from J, with 12 bases between. Germline-derived CDR1 and CDR2 are SEHNR and FQNEAQ (reference sequence). CDR3 size: 14 residues. CDR3 protein: CASSIRQLTDTQYF. DNA for the CDR3: TGTGCCAGCAGCATCAGACAGCTAACAGATACGCAGTATTTT.

The rearrangement uses TRBV28 and TRBJ2-7, with D uncertain. This CDR3 has 13 amino acids. With 8 bases removed from V and 0 bases from J, the gap between germline ends came to 11 bases. Germline CDR1 and CDR2: MDHEN and SYDVKM. CDR3 DNA: TGTGCCAGCGACCAGGCTCCCTCCTACGAGCAGTACTTC. Its protein product is CASDQAPSYEQYF.

There are a few counts of this clone. The chain links TRBV6-5 to TRBJ1-1; D is possibly TRBD1 (6 bases). The V end was cut by 6 bases, the J end by 3 bases, with 11 bases between. CDR3 length: 13 amino acids. CDR1 is MNHEY, CDR2 SVGAGI, per germline. The CDR3 loop is CASRTTGHTEAFF. The DNA for the CDR3 is TGTGCCAGCAGAACCACAGGGCACACTGAAGCTTTCTTT.

This chain uses TRBV7-2 with TRBJ2-1; possible D gene TRBD2, 6 bases. This CDR3 contains 17 residues. V was shortened by 5 bases and J by 2 bases, with 19 bases between the two germline ends. The germline CDR1 and CDR2 sequences are SGHTA and FQGNSA. CDR3 in amino acids: CASSPSRGSGPYNEQFF. CDR3 sequence (DNA): TGTGCCAGCAGCCCATCCCGAGGTAGCGGACCCTACAATGAGCAGTTCTTC. The variable domain in full, completed from reference TRBV7-2 and TRBJ2-1, reads GAGVSQSPSNKVTEKGKDVELRCDPISGHTALYWYRQSLGQGLEFLIYFQGNSAPDKSGLPSDRFSAERTGGSVSTLTIQRTQQEDSAVYLCASSPSRGSGPYNEQFFGPGTRLTVL.

The chain employs TRBV18 and TRBJ2-2; unclear D gene. CDR1 and CDR2 (germline): KGHSH, LQKENI. This CDR3 has 14 residues. The germline V and J ends were trimmed by 1 base and 3 bases, with 6 bases remaining between them. The CDR3 DNA reads TGTGCCAGCTCACCACGTCAGGACACCGGGGAGCTGTTTTTT. This codes for CASSPRQDTGELFF.

Only a few counts were recorded for this clone. The genes are TRBV19 and TRBJ1-2, with D perhaps matching TRBD1 (5 bases). The CDR3 covers 13 residues. Looked up from germline, CDR1 is LNHDA and CDR2 is SQIVND (reference sequence). Between the trimmed V and J ends, which lost 5 bases and 7 bases, there was a span of 14 bases. CDR3 sequence: CASSLAGMAGYTF. In DNA form, the CDR3 reads TGTGCCAGTAGTTTAGCAGGGATGGCTGGCTACACCTTC.

The chain has TRBV15 and TRBJ2-7; a weak D match, TRBD1 (6 bases). The CDR3 length is 13 residues. V was pared by 5 bases and J by 6 bases, with 14 bases between. Germline values: CDR1 LNHNV, CDR2 YYDKDF (reference sequence). CDR3 in amino acids: CATSGQQGGEQYF. CDR3 nucleotide sequence: TGTGCCACCAGCGGACAACAGGGCGGCGAGCAGTACTTC.

This chain connects TRBV10-3 to TRBJ2-3, with 9 bases lining up with TRBD2. This CDR3 has 16 amino acids. The junction had 11 bases not matched to a gene; V was cut back by 10 bases and J by 0 bases. Germline V gene sequence: CDR1 ENHRY, CDR2 SYGVKD. The DNA of the CDR3 is TGTGCCACCCTGAATGGACTAGCGCTTAGCACAGATACGCAGTATTTT. It specifies CATLNGLALSTDTQYF.

V gene TRBV29-1 combines with J gene TRBJ2-2; weak D call: TRBD1 (6 bases). V was shortened by 5 bases and J by 4 bases, with 14 bases between the two germline ends. This CDR3 has 14 amino acids. Germline-derived CDR1 and CDR2 are SQVTM and ANQGSEA. In DNA form, the CDR3 reads TGCAGCGTTTACAGGGTTGTTCCCACCGGGGAGCTGTTTTTT. Translating it yields CSVYRVVPTGELFF.

The chain carries TRBV29-1 and TRBJ2-1; weak D call: TRBD1 (6 bases). Germline loops: CDR1 SQVTM, CDR2 ANQGSEA. This CDR3 has 13 residues. Trimming left V 4 bases short and J 2 bases short, with 9 bases between. The CDR3 loop reads CSVGQGTYNEQFF. CDR3 DNA sequence: TGCAGCGTTGGGCAGGGGACCTACAATGAGCAGTTCTTC.

This clone was detected a few times. V and J are TRBV4-3 and TRBJ2-1, with D possibly matching TRBD2 (6 bases). CDR1 and CDR2 (germline): LGHNA, YSLEER. With 1 base removed from V and 8 bases from J, the gap between germline ends came to 18 bases. This CDR3 has 16 residues. CDR3: CASSQGPPGDTHEQFF. The CDR3 nucleotides are TGCGCCAGCAGCCAAGGACCCCCGGGGGATACACATGAGCAGTTCTTC.

In its sample, this clone was seen once. This CDR3 reads CAWSLGPEQYF. The CDR3 DNA follows: TGTGCCTGGAGTTTGGGGCCCGAGCAGTACTTC. This chain links TRBV30 with TRBJ2-7; D might be TRBD1 (5 bases). Trimming pared 2 bases from V and 6 bases from J, leaving 8 bases between. The CDR3 spans 11 residues. Per the germline V gene, CDR1 is GTSNPN and CDR2 is SVGIG (reference sequence).

The CDR3 sequence: CASSLAGTSASYEQYF. The CDR3 DNA follows: TGTGCCAGCAGCTTAGCCGGGACTAGTGCCTCCTACGAGCAGTACTTC. J is TRBJ2-7 and V is TRBV7-2; 8 nucleotides agree with TRBD2. Germline lookup yields CDR1 SGHTA and CDR2 FQGNSA. The CDR3 has 16 residues. The V gene end was trimmed by 0 bases and the J gene end by 0 bases; junction bases not matched to a gene: 4. Full variable domain (remainder filled in from reference TRBV7-2 and TRBJ2-7): GAGVSQSPSNKVTEKGKDVELRCDPISGHTALYWYRQSLGQGLEFLIYFQGNSAPDKSGLPSDRFSAERTGGSVSTLTIQRTQQEDSAVYLCASSLAGTSASYEQYFGPGTRLTVT.